The clone carrying this TCR beta chain was counted between two and nine times. The TCRbeta library incorporated unique molecular identifiers. TCRdb ran MiXCR on the PCR reads and lists one entry per CDR3 protein. This table has 500,000 to 650,000 distinct CDR3 sequences, roughly an eighth appearing once. The data were taken from a study of T-cell reconstitution after alpha-beta-depleted transplantation in children. With 7 bases removed from V and 15 bases from J, the gap between germline ends came to 17 bases. Germline V CDR1 and CDR2: SGHRS, YFSETQ. The CDR3 has 11 residues. The origin of this receptor is a female patient between 2 and 15 years old who had a stem cell transplant for aplastic anemia, so the T cells may come from the graft donor. The J gene is TRBJ2-1, the V gene TRBV5-1; unclear D gene. The sequenced sample was PBMCs, mostly from graft donor cells, obtained 180 days after TCRalphabeta/CD19-depleted stem cell transplant. Here the CDR3 reads CASPWTARLFF. The CDR3 bases are TGCGCCAGCCCTTGGACGGCTCGACTGTTCTTC.